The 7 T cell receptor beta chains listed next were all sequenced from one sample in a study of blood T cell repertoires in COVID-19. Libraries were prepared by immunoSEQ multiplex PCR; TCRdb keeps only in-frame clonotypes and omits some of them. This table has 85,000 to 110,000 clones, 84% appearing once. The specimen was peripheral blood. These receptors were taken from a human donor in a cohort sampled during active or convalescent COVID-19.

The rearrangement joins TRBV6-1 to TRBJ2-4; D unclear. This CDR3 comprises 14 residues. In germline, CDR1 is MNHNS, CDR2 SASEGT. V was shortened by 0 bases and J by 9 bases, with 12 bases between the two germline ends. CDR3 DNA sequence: TGTGCCAGCAGTGAAGCGCCTAGGTTGGTCATTCAGTACTTC. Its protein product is CASSEAPRLVIQYF.

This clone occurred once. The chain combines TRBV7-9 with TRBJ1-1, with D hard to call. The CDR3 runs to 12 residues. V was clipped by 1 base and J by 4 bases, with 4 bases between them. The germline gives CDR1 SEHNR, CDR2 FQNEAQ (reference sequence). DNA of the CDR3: TGTGCCAGCAGCTTAGTCGTCACTGAAGCTTTCTTT. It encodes CASSLVVTEAFF. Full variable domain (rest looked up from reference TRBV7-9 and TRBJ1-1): DTGVSQNPRHKITKRGQNVTFRCDPISEHNRLYWYRQTLGQGPEFLTYFQNEAQLEKSRLLSDRFSAERPKGSFSTLEIQRTEQGDSAMYLCASSLVVTEAFFGQGTRLTVV.

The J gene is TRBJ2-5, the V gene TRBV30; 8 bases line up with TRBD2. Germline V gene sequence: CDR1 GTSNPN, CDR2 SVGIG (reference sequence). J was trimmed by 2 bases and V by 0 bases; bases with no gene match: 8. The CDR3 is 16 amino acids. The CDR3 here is CAWSVQLAGLQETQYF. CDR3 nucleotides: TGTGCCTGGAGTGTACAGTTAGCGGGGCTACAAGAGACCCAGTACTTC.

CDR3 residues: CASSLTGTSGDEQFF. DNA of the CDR3: TGTGCCAGCAGCTTAACCGGGACGTCGGGGGATGAGCAGTTCTTC. The chain couples TRBV7-3 to TRBJ2-1; D perhaps matches TRBD2 (6 bases). This CDR3 has 15 residues. Trimming removed 0 bases from V and 8 bases from J, with 14 bases in between. The germline V gene has CDR1 SGHTA and CDR2 FQGTGA.

The CDR3 loop is CASSFSQGTIRNYGYTF. The CDR3 DNA is TGTGCCAGTAGTTTCTCCCAAGGGACAATCCGTAACTATGGCTACACCTTC. This chain uses TRBV19 with TRBJ1-2, with D possibly TRBD1 on 6 matching bases. Germline V CDR1 and CDR2: LNHDA, SQIVND (reference sequence). The CDR3 covers 17 residues. Trimming left V 5 bases short and J 1 base short, with 20 bases between. The full variable domain, rest sourced from reference TRBV19 and TRBJ1-2, is DGGITQSPKYLFRKEGQNVTLSCEQNLNHDAMYWYRQDPGQGLRLIYYSQIVNDFQKGDIAEGYSVSREKKESFPLTVTSAQKNPTAFYLCASSFSQGTIRNYGYTFGSGTRLTVV.

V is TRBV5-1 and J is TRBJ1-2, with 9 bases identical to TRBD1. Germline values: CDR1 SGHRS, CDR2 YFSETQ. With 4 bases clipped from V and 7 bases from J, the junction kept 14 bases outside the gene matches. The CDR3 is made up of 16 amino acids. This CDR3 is CASSPFGPGDRVGYTF. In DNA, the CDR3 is TGCGCCAGCAGCCCTTTTGGCCCCGGGGACAGGGTTGGCTACACCTTC.

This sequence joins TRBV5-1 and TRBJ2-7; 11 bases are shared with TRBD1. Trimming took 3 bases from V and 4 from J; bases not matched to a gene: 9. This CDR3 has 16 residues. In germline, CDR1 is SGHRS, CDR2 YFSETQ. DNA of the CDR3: TGCGCCAGCAGCTGGACAGGGGGCGCGGAGATGTACGAGCAGTACTTC. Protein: CASSWTGGAEMYEQYF. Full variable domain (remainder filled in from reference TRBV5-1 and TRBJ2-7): KAGVTQTPRYLIKTRGQQVTLSCSPISGHRSVSWYQQTPGQGLQFLFEYFSETQRNKGNFPGRFSGRQFSNSRSEMNVSTLELGDSALYLCASSWTGGAEMYEQYFGPGTRLTVT.